What follows are 14 T cell receptor beta chains derived from one specimen sequenced in a study of T-cell reconstitution after alpha-beta-depleted transplantation in children. Unique molecular identifiers were used in preparing the TCRbeta library. TCRdb reanalysed the PCR reads using MiXCR and keeps one entry per CDR3 protein. Among approximately 500,000 distinct CDR3 sequences listed, 8% to 11% were seen once. This material consisted of PBMCs, taken before TCRalphabeta/CD19-depleted stem cell transplant. The source of these receptors is a child under 10 years old with inherited bone marrow failure, due to receive a stem cell transplant.

This rearrangement joins TRBV14 to TRBJ2-1, with D perhaps matching TRBD2 (6 bases). With 0 bases removed from V and 2 bases from J, the gap between germline ends came to 14 bases. CDR3 size: 17 residues. The germline CDR1 and CDR2 sequences are SGHDN and FVKESK. The CDR3 bases are TGTGCCAGCAGCCAAGAAACGATCCGCGGGGCCTACAATGAGCAGTTCTTC. Amino acid sequence: CASSQETIRGAYNEQFF.

This clonotype was seen more than once but under ten times. The rearrangement uses TRBV6-5 and TRBJ2-1; D is tentatively TRBD1 or TRBD2 (5 bases each). Germline loops: CDR1 MNHEY, CDR2 SVGAGI. The CDR3 length is 12 residues. V was shortened by 7 bases and J by 8 bases, with 12 bases between the two germline ends. CDR3 nucleotides: TGTGCCAGCAACCCGCCGGGGCATGAGCAGTTCTTC. Encoded protein: CASNPPGHEQFF.

This clonotype was found many times. This CDR3 is CASSLKGVGTEAFF. The CDR3 DNA reads TGTGCCAGCAGTTTAAAGGGCGTAGGGACTGAAGCTTTCTTT. This chain joins TRBV12-3 or TRBV12-4 and TRBJ1-1; D not certain. This CDR3 contains 14 residues. With 2 bases removed from V and 5 bases from J, the gap between germline ends came to 12 bases.

This clonotype was seen at least ten times. The rearrangement links TRBV20-1 to TRBJ2-3; D is possibly TRBD2 (5 bases). Trimming stripped 7 bases from V and 4 bases from J, with 15 bases between. The CDR3 is made up of 13 amino acids. CDR1 and CDR2 (germline): DFQATT, SNEGSKA (reference sequence). Here the CDR3 DNA reads TGCAGTGAAAGCGGCCCCGGGGCAGATACGCAGTATTTT. Translating gives CSESGPGADTQYF.

Notes on this clonotype: A read error may be the cause here, since a much bigger clone is one base away. The V gene is TRBV15, the J gene TRBJ2-1, with D possibly being TRBD2 (6 bases). There are 14 residues in the CDR3. Germline CDR1 and CDR2: LNHNV and YYDKDF (reference sequence). V was pared by 8 bases and J by 8 bases, with 19 bases between. Here the CDR3 DNA reads TGTGCCACCGGGGCGGGACCTACTTACCATGAGCAGTTCTTC. This sequence encodes CATGAGPTYHEQFF.

To note about this clonotype: This may come from a read error, since a much larger clone is one base off. The V call is TRBV10-3, the J call TRBJ2-1, with D possibly matching TRBD2 (6 bases). Germline lookup yields CDR1 ENHRY and CDR2 SYGVKD. V gave up 5 bases and J gave up 6 bases, with 29 bases separating them. The CDR3 loop spans 19 amino acids. CDR3 amino acids: CAISSGPVRDLVGGNEQFF. The CDR3 DNA reads TGTGCCATCAGTTCGGGGCCGGTCCGGGACTTAGTGGGGGGCAATGAGCAGTTCTTC.

The sample holds many counts of this clonotype. This chain joins TRBV2 and TRBJ2-7; 9 bases agree with TRBD1. After removal of 4 bases from V and 4 bases from J, the junction contained 8 bases not matched to a gene. Per germline, CDR1 SNHLY and CDR2 FYNNEI. The CDR3 covers 15 residues. Here the CDR3 DNA reads TGTGCCAGCAGTGCCCCCAGGACAGGGGAGTACGAGCAGTACTTC. This translates into CASSAPRTGEYEQYF.

The chain uses TRBV11-2 and TRBJ2-1, with 7 bases fitting TRBD2. Trimming at V came to 3 bases and at J to 7 bases, leaving 9 bases not matched to a gene. The germline V gene has CDR1 SGHAT and CDR2 FQNNGV. This CDR3 comprises 15 residues. The CDR3 DNA reads TGTGCCAGCAGCTTGGGGGGGAGGCGTTTTAATGAGCAGTTCTTC. It translates to CASSLGGRRFNEQFF.

In its sample, this clonotype was seen many times. The genes are TRBV10-3 and TRBJ2-1; 9 bases agree with TRBD2. V was clipped by 1 base and J by 3 bases; unmatched bases: 4. This CDR3 region has 16 residues. CDR1 is ENHRY, CDR2 SYGVKD, per germline. The CDR3 sequence is CAISEYKREDYNEQFF. DNA of the CDR3: TGTGCCATCAGTGAGTATAAGCGGGAGGACTACAATGAGCAGTTCTTC.

The count of this clonotype is one. V gene TRBV19 combines with J gene TRBJ1-2, with D maybe TRBD1 (5 bases). Trimming took off 3 bases at V and 2 bases at J, with 13 bases between the two ends. The CDR3 is made up of 15 amino acids. Germline V gene sequence: CDR1 LNHDA, CDR2 SQIVND (reference sequence). DNA of the CDR3: TGTGCCAGTAGTATTGGGCAGGGCCTCAACTATGGCTACACCTTC. Amino acid sequence: CASSIGQGLNYGYTF.

This chain links TRBV27 with TRBJ1-2; D call uncertain. The CDR3 contains 15 residues. Trimming took 6 bases from V and 0 from J, leaving 14 bases between them. Germline values: CDR1 MNHEY, CDR2 SMNVEV (reference sequence). The CDR3 region has the DNA TGTGCCAGCAGCTCACCGGACGGATCTAACTATGGCTACACCTTC. This gives the protein CASSSPDGSNYGYTF.

This clonotype was observed at least ten times. The rearrangement links TRBV5-5 to TRBJ1-4, with 7 bases identical to TRBD1. The CDR3 contains 13 residues. Germline V gene lookup returns CDR1 SGHKS and CDR2 YYEKEE (reference sequence). V trimming: 7 bases; J trimming: 8 bases; junction bases outside the gene matches: 8. CDR3 loop: CASGDRVGEKLFF. DNA for the CDR3: TGTGCCAGCGGCGACAGGGTGGGGGAAAAACTGTTTTTT.

The sample holds a few counts of this clonotype. This chain joins TRBV11-2 and TRBJ2-3, with 11 positions matching TRBD2. The CDR3 contains 18 residues. The V gene end was trimmed by 1 base and the J gene end by 4 bases; junction bases not matched to a gene: 10. Germline V gene data show CDR1 as SGHAT and CDR2 as FQNNGV. CDR3 amino acids: CASSLVGASGRWADTQYF. The CDR3 DNA sequence: TGTGCCAGCAGCTTAGTCGGAGCTAGCGGGAGGTGGGCAGATACGCAGTATTTT.

This clonotype was seen repeatedly, ten times or more. The chain has TRBV9 and TRBJ2-7, with D possibly matching TRBD2 (5 bases). Germline V gene data show CDR1 as SGDLS and CDR2 as YYNGEE. Trimming shortened V by 0 bases and J by 0 bases, and 10 bases separated the two germline ends. The CDR3 runs to 15 residues. The DNA for the CDR3 is TGTGCCAGCAGCGTAGGAGGGAGCCCCTCCTACGAGCAGTACTTC. This codes for CASSVGGSPSYEQYF.